A selection of T cell receptor beta chains follows, all from one sample in a study of blood T cell repertoires in COVID-19. Clones were read by immunoSEQ multiplex PCR, and TCRdb kept only the in-frame ones, dropping some. The sample holds around 140,000 clones, 60% to 85% seen once. The source material was peripheral blood. These receptors all stem from a woman in her sixties or seventies with acute or convalescent COVID-19. Both conserved end residues are part of each CDR3. The D gene is left open where the match is weak. Clone size is not always given. Where it is, it says once, few, many or a class for expanded clones.

clone_size	j_call	v_call	d_call	cdr3_nt	cdr3_aa
.	TRBJ1-1	TRBV2	TRBD1	TGTGCCAGCAGGATTCTCACAGGGGATGAAGCTTTCTTT	CASRILTGDEAFF
once	TRBJ2-7	TRBV7-9	TRBD1	TGTGCCAGCAGCCGGACGAGGACAGGTCTACTCGAGCAGTACTTC	CASSRTRTGLLEQYF
.	TRBJ1-5	TRBV9	.	TGTGCCAGCAGCGTCCGGGGCAATCAGCCCCAGCATTTT	CASSVRGNQPQHF
.	TRBJ2-1	TRBV28	.	TGTGCCAGCAGCCAACTGTATGAGCAGTTCTTC	CASSQLYEQFF
.	TRBJ2-7	TRBV18	TRBD2	TGTGCCAGCTCACCCCTAGCGGGTGGGCCCTACGAGCAGTACTTC	CASSPLAGGPYEQYF
few	TRBJ1-5	TRBV6-5	.	TGTGCCACCGCGGGGGGGGGCAATCAGCCCCAGCATTTT	CATAGGGNQPQHF
.	TRBJ2-1	TRBV7-9	TRBD2	TGTGCCAGCAGCTTTAGCGGGTACAATGAGCAGTTCTTC	CASSFSGYNEQFF
.	TRBJ1-2	TRBV11-2	TRBD1	TGTGCCAGCAGGGGACAGGGTCGAAGTGGCTACACCTTC	CASRGQGRSGYTF
.	TRBJ2-1	TRBV19	.	TGTGCCAGTAGTATCAATATCCGGGACTTCAATGAGCAGTTCTTC	CASSINIRDFNEQFF
.	TRBJ1-1	TRBV6-5	TRBD1	TGTGCCAGCAGTCTGGGACAGGCCATGACTGAAGCTTTCTTT	CASSLGQAMTEAFF
.	TRBJ2-7	TRBV11-2	.	TGTGCCAGCAGCTTTCTTTTCGAGGGCTACGAGCAGTACTTC	CASSFLFEGYEQYF
.	TRBJ2-5	TRBV7-9	TRBD1	TGTGCCAGCAGCCGCTGGGACAGAGAAGAGACCCAGTACTTC	CASSRWDREETQYF
few	TRBJ2-3	TRBV7-9	TRBD2	TGTGCCAGCAGCCCCCTGGCGGGAGCCCGCACAGATACGCAGTATTTT	CASSPLAGARTDTQYF
.	TRBJ2-1	TRBV15	.	TGTGCCACCAGCAGGGACTACCAGATTTTCTTC	CATSRDYQIFF
.	TRBJ2-3	TRBV19	TRBD2	TGTGCCAGTAGCGGGACTAGCGGGAGACTGGGCACAGATACGCAGTATTTT	CASSGTSGRLGTDTQYF
.	TRBJ2-2	TRBV10-3	.	TGTGCCACCCGTGTAGGGGAAGGGACCGGGGAGCTGTTTTTT	CATRVGEGTGELFF
.	TRBJ1-1	TRBV29-1	.	TGCAGCGTCTTCGGGGAGGGTGGGTTTGAAGCTTTCTTT	CSVFGEGGFEAFF
few	TRBJ2-1	TRBV7-8	.	TGTGCCAGCAGCCCTTTTAGGGGATACAATGAGCAGTTCTTC	CASSPFRGYNEQFF
.	TRBJ2-7	TRBV19	.	TGTGCCAGTAGGAACAGGGTAGGTAACGAGCAGTACTTC	CASRNRVGNEQYF
few	TRBJ2-7	TRBV7-2	.	TGTGCCAGCAGCTTGACCGGGAGTGAGTCCTACGAGCAGTACTTC	CASSLTGSESYEQYF
.	TRBJ2-7	TRBV7-8	TRBD1	TGTGCCAGCAGCCTCAGCCGGGACAGGTTTTCCCTTTACGAGCAGTACTTC	CASSLSRDRFSLYEQYF
.	TRBJ2-1	TRBV27	.	TGTGCCAGCAGTTCCACAGGGATCTACAATGAGCAGTTCTTC	CASSSTGIYNEQFF
.	TRBJ2-7	TRBV10-3	TRBD2	TGTGCCATCAGTGACCTTGGACTAGCGGGAGGGGCGTATGGCGAGCAGTACTTC	CAISDLGLAGGAYGEQYF
.	TRBJ1-2	TRBV6-1	TRBD1	TGTGCCAGCAGTGAAGCAGGGGTCCCAGGGGGCGGCGGCTACACCTTC	CASSEAGVPGGGGYTF
.	TRBJ2-5	TRBV28	TRBD2	TGTGCCAGCAGCCCGATCCTTTGGACTAGCGGAACCCAAGAGACCCAGTACTTC	CASSPILWTSGTQETQYF
.	TRBJ1-5	TRBV6-6	TRBD1	TGTGCCAGCAGTTCCCCCGACAGGGCGTCGGGTCAGCCCCAGCATTTT	CASSSPDRASGQPQHF
.	TRBJ2-1	TRBV2	.	TGTGCCAGCAGTGAAGGGTCAGGGCTCTACAATGAGCAGTTCTTC	CASSEGSGLYNEQFF
.	TRBJ2-2	TRBV11-2	.	TGTGCCAGCAGCCCCTCGGAGGGGAAGTTGACCGGGGAGCTGTTTTTT	CASSPSEGKLTGELFF
.	TRBJ1-1	TRBV5-6	.	TGTGCCAGCAGCCATCCAGGGGTCATGAACACTGAAGCTTTCTTT	CASSHPGVMNTEAFF
.	TRBJ2-3	TRBV18	TRBD1	TGTGCCAGCTCACCCCAGGGACAGGGGTCCACAGATACGCAGTATTTT	CASSPQGQGSTDTQYF
few	TRBJ1-1	TRBV10-3	.	TGTGCCATCAGTGAATTTAATGTAAGGGAGACTGAAGCTTTCTTT	CAISEFNVRETEAFF
.	TRBJ2-7	TRBV29-1	TRBD1	TGCAGCGTTGATGGGGGACAGGGGAACTACGAGCAGTACTTC	CSVDGGQGNYEQYF
.	TRBJ2-3	TRBV4-2	TRBD2	TGTGCCAGCAGCCAAATGGCCGGACTAGCGGGAGTCGCAGATACGCAGTATTTT	CASSQMAGLAGVADTQYF
.	TRBJ2-1	TRBV4-1	TRBD1	TGCGCCAGCAGCCCCCGACAGGGCGAATACAATGAGCAGTTCTTC	CASSPRQGEYNEQFF
.	TRBJ2-7	TRBV2	.	TGTGCCAGCACTCCGGGCCAGGGTGCTGGCCAGTACTTC	CASTPGQGAGQYF
.	TRBJ2-1	TRBV27	.	TGTGCCAGCAAGGACTCGAACTCCTACAATGAGCAGTTCTTC	CASKDSNSYNEQFF
.	TRBJ2-2	TRBV6-2/TRBV6-3	TRBD2	TGTGCCAGCAGTAGTATAGCGGGGAACAACACCGGGGAGCTGTTTTTT	CASSSIAGNNTGELFF
.	TRBJ1-2	TRBV27	.	TGTGCCAGCAGTTTGGGCCGGGGGGGGTTCGGCTATGGCTACACCTTC	CASSLGRGGFGYGYTF
.	TRBJ2-1	TRBV6-6	TRBD2	TGTGCCAGCAGTCCTTGGGGGGGGAGGGAGCAGTTCTTC	CASSPWGGREQFF
.	TRBJ2-1	TRBV11-2	TRBD2	TGTGCCAGCAGCTTGGCAGGGCGGGAGCTAGCGAGTTTTAGAAATGAGCAGTTCTTC	CASSLAGRELASFRNEQFF
.	TRBJ2-2	TRBV5-1	TRBD2	TGCGCCAGCAGCCGTAGCGGGAGTACCGGGGAGCTGTTTTTT	CASSRSGSTGELFF
.	TRBJ1-2	TRBV27	TRBD1	TGTGCCAGCAGTATAAAGAGGGACAGGGCTTATGGCTACACCTTC	CASSIKRDRAYGYTF
few	TRBJ2-1	TRBV5-1	TRBD2	TGCGCCAGCAGCCGGACGGGAGGATCTCAGTTCTTC	CASSRTGGSQFF
.	TRBJ2-7	TRBV4-2	.	TGTGCCAGCAGCCAAGGGGATGAGGGCCACGAGCAGTACTTC	CASSQGDEGHEQYF
.	TRBJ2-7	TRBV5-1	TRBD2	TGCGCCAGCAGCTGGGCTAGCGGGTCCTCCTACGAGCAGTACTTC	CASSWASGSSYEQYF
.	TRBJ2-1	TRBV9	TRBD2	TGTGCCAGCAGCGTTCCCACCGGGACTAGCGGGAGTGAGCAGTTCTTC	CASSVPTGTSGSEQFF
.	TRBJ2-3	TRBV4-1	.	TGCGCCAGCAGCCAAGTTTTAGCCCGGGGGACAGATACGCAGTATTTT	CASSQVLARGTDTQYF
once	TRBJ2-2	TRBV7-9	TRBD2	TGTGCCAGCAGCCCTCTAGCGGGAGGTACCGGGGAGCTGTTTTTT	CASSPLAGGTGELFF